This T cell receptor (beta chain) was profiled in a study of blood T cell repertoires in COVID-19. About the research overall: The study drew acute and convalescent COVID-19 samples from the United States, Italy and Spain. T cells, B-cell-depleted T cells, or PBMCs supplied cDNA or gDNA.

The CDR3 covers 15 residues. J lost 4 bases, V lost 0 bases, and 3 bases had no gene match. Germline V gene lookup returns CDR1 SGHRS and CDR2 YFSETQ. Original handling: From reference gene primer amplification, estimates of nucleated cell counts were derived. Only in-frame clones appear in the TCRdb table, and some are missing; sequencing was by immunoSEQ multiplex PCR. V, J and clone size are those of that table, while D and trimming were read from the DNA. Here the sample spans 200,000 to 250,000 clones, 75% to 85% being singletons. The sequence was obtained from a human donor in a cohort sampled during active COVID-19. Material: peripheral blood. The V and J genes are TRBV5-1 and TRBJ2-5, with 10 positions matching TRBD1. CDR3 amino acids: CASSLETGGLETQYF. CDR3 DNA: TGCGCCAGCAGCTTGGAGACAGGGGGCCTAGAGACCCAGTACTTC.